This record concerns one T cell receptor beta chain sequence. Original handling: Cell counts per sample came from amplifying reference gene primers. Sequencing used immunoSEQ multiplex PCR; TCRdb keeps in-frame clones, though not all of them. V and J calls and clone size are copied from that table; D and trimming were computed from the DNA. This sample has 75,000 to 90,000 clones, with 90% to 95% found just once. The data were taken from a study of blood T cell repertoires in COVID-19. Study-wide background: From the United States, Italy and Spain came samples of acute and convalescent COVID-19. The cDNA or gDNA used as material had been derived from T cells, B-cell-depleted T cells, or PBMCs.

The V gene's germline CDR1 is MNHEY and CDR2 SMNVEV (reference sequence). The J segment lost 7 bases and the V segment lost 0 bases, leaving 14 bases of the junction unmatched. CDR3 length: 17 amino acids. The sample comprised peripheral blood. The receptor was isolated from a human donor in a cohort sampled during active COVID-19. V is TRBV27 and J is TRBJ2-5; 7 bases are a match to TRBD2. This CDR3 is CASSLSGSPSGDGTQYF. CDR3 bases: TGTGCCAGCAGTTTATCAGGCAGTCCAAGCGGGGATGGGACCCAGTACTTC.